This T cell receptor beta chain was documented in a study of T cells after yellow fever vaccination. They built TCR cDNA with 5'RACE template switching, a step that put in a universal primer site and UMIs. TCRdb re-analysed the 5' RACE reads in MiXCR, keeping a single row per CDR3 protein. The sample carries 450,000 to 650,000 distinct CDR3 sequences, 20% to 25% recorded once. As to this clonotype: Its target is not known.

Study-wide findings and caveats: Though it reached lower strength, the secondary response hit its peak faster, day 5 versus 15.

CDR3 length: 16 residues. Germline loops: CDR1 LGHNA, CDR2 YNFKEQ. V was clipped by 0 bases and J by 0 bases, with 12 bases between them. The origin of this receptor is a man aged 18 to 35 who received the YFV17D yellow fever vaccine. Sequences were derived from PBMCs, sampled more than 20 days after the first yellow fever vaccination. The genes are TRBV4-2 and TRBJ2-7; the D gene is possibly TRBD1 (5 bases). CDR3 in amino acids: CASSQDGAIPSYEQYF. CDR3 DNA: TGTGCCAGCAGCCAAGATGGGGCCATCCCCTCCTACGAGCAGTACTTC.